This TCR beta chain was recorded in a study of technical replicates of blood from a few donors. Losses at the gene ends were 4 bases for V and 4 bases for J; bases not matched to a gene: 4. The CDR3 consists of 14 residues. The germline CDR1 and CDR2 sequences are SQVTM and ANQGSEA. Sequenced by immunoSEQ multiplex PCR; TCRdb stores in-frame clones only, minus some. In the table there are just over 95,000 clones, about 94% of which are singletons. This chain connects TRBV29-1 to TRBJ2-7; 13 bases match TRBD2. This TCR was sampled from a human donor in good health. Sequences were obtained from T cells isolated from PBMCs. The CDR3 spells CSVVGGLAGYEQYF. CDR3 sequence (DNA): TGCAGCGTTGTAGGGGGACTAGCGGGATACGAGCAGTACTTC.